The sequence of this TCR beta chain was determined in a study of blood T cell repertoires in COVID-19 (dated by TCRdb to the early 2020s). General notes on the study: The collaborator samples originated in the United States, Italy and Spain and spanned the acute and convalescent phases of COVID-19. Deeply sampled blood TCRbeta repertoires from subjects exposed to, actively infected with, or recovered from COVID-19 were included in the dataset. Nearly every sample came with metadata listing a de-identified subject ID, COVID-19 status, age in years and sex. Where available, HLA class I and class II types were obtained from metadata supplied by the sample provider rather than from assay-based typing. Samples were obtained from the ongoing ImmuneRACE study (first 160 participants) and from roughly 1,300 subjects provided by 6 global collaborators. A freely available public database, intended as a resource for researchers studying the immune response to SARS-CoV-2, is where the repertoires were released. The prospective study material was composed of cDNA or gDNA derived from T cells, B-cell-depleted T cells, or PBMCs.

As regards this clone: It lacks a known antigen. Base qualities are missing; no much larger clone stands one base away.

Collaborating institutions collected whole blood in K2EDTA tubes following their own protocols. Collaborator samples were shipped for TCRbeta analysis as frozen whole blood, isolated PBMCs, or DNA extracted from either sample type. The immunoSEQ Assay, a bias-controlled multiplex PCR, was used to amplify TCRbeta CDR3 regions from genomic DNA. The source study handled its data this way. Nucleated cell counts per sample were estimated from amplification of reference gene primers within the assay. Sequence reads were collapsed and filtered to measure the absolute abundance of every unique TCRbeta CDR3 rearrangement. Productive Simpson clonality was computed per sample as the square root of Simpson's diversity index over productive rearrangements. The table was pulled from immuneACCESS by TCRdb, which kept in-frame rearrangements only. Such tables lose some clones; where checked, under half of the loss comes from unresolved V genes, and the rest has no known cause. The D gene and trimming were derived from the DNA, and the V and J assignments and clone size from that table. The sample table records about 63,000 clones; roughly 76% of these occur just once. Of the sample, approximately 52% falls within the top ten clones.

Broader findings and caveats from the paper: Clinical and demographic metadata were provided uncurated, with the amount varying by source and participant.

Deletion took 4 bases off V and 2 bases off J, with a span of 10 bases between the germline ends. The CDR3 runs 13 residues from the cysteine to the phenylalanine. The sequence is cut down to CDR3 DNA, 39 bases in frame from base 1. CDR1 and CDR2, looked up from the germline V gene, are SQVTM and ANQGSEA. The sample comprised peripheral blood. The chain uses TRBV29-1 and TRBJ2-3; the D gene is perhaps TRBD2, from 5 matching bases. The sequence derives from a woman of 80 years or more with acute or convalescent COVID-19. The sequenced DNA: TGCAGCGTTGTTAGCGCATACACAGATACGCAGTATTTT. This gives the protein CSVVSAYTDTQYF.